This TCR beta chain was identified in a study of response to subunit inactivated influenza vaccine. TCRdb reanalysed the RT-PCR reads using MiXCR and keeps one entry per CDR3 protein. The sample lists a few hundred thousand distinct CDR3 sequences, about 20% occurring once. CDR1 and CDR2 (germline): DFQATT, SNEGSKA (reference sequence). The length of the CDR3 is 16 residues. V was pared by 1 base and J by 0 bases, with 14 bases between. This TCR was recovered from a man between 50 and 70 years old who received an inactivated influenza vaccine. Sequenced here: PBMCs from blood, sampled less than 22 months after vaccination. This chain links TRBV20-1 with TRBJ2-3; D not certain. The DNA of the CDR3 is TGCAGTGCTAGAGCTCCTAGGGTCCCAAGCACAGATACGCAGTATTTT. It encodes CSARAPRVPSTDTQYF.